This TCR beta chain was identified in a study of beta chain features in type 1 diabetes (dated by TCRdb to 2016 to 2019). Background for the entire study: No differences in mean age, gender distribution, total cell number or subset yield were found between patients and healthy donors. A total of about 100 million sorted cells were examined across all samples, and RNA yield correlated strongly with the number of cells per subset. In the study, recently diagnosed type 1 diabetes patients and matched healthy donors were compared on the TCRB repertoires of their sorted circulating CD4+ T cell subsets. Naive and central memory subsets were obtained from all 30 or so donors, but regulatory and stem cell-like memory subsets were isolated from only 8 patients and roughly 8 healthy donors. What the research found in general, with its limitations: PCR might favor shorter templates, but patient and control samples were amplified and corrected together, so any skew would affect both groups equally. In all four CD4+ subsets, TCRB CDR3 length was moderately but significantly shorter in type 1 diabetes patients. Fewer insertions and more nucleotide deletions at VDJ recombination sites were observed in patients with type 1 diabetes, implying thymic rearrangement abnormalities. Because cDNA was sequenced instead of genomic DNA, activated cells with high expression could be over-represented, although the groups did not differ in activation or CD3 levels. HLA sub-analyses involved small numbers of individuals, so any influence of HLA type on TCRB rearrangement remained unresolved. Naive, central memory and regulatory TCRB repertoires appeared to be more similar among patients than among healthy donors.

With regard to this clone: Its antigen is still unknown. Per-base qualities were not stored, and no clone one base away is much larger.

The CDR3, cysteine through phenylalanine, is 14 amino acids long. The sequence is cut down to CDR3 DNA, 42 bases in frame from base 1. Cut back by 0 bases and 8 bases, the V and J ends lie 12 bases apart. Via the germline V gene, CDR1 is SGHRS and CDR2 YFSETQ. A single peripheral blood draw of approximately 0.11 L on average was collected from each donor into heparinised tubes. A BD FACSAria II and a panel including CD45RO, CCR7, CD25, CD127, CD95 and CD27 were used to sort naive, central memory, regulatory and stem cell-like memory CD4+ T cells. Purity was above 95% for every sorted population. PBMCs were isolated right away by Lymphoprep density gradient centrifugation and were stained directly, without culture. To minimize batch effects, samples were stained and sorted in pairs, one healthy donor with one patient per experiment. The entire isolated RNA was reverse transcribed using the High Capacity cDNA Reverse Transcription Kit, and thus expressed TCRB transcripts were sequenced. Naive, central memory and regulatory T cell samples underwent deep immunoSEQ sequencing, averaging around 3.7 million total reads per sample. After sorted cells were lysed in RLT buffer, RNA was extracted with DNase-treated RNeasy Micro or Mini kits, with the choice depending on cell number. Each cell subset was processed separately to prevent cross-contamination, with patient and healthy donor samples processed together. The immunoSEQ multiplex PCR was used to amplify TCRB sequences from cDNA, generating 87-bp fragments that spanned the CDR3 region. The amplicons were sequenced using the Illumina HiSeq platform. The published analysis was carried out like this. PCR bias was computationally corrected using synthetic template baselines, reads within Hamming distance 2 were collapsed, and singletons that could not be merged were discarded. Reads were aligned to IMGT to assign V, D and J genes, CDR3 length, and insertions or deletions at six rearrangement sites. Within each subset, clonotype counts were normalized to sorted cell number, after which true diversity and Gini coefficients were computed with the tcR R package. The overlap coefficient, calculated on TCRB nucleotide sequences, was used to measure repertoire sharing. As a proxy for the pre-selection repertoire, out-of-frame TCRB sequences from naive cells were analyzed. TCRdb obtained this table from immuneACCESS and retained in-frame rearrangements with V and J assigned. These tables miss some clones; where compared with another copy, unresolved V genes account for less than half of the shortfall, and the remainder is unexplained. The DNA was the basis for D and trimming; V, J and clone size are from that table. This sample is represented by 300,000 to 450,000 clones; around a fifth of them were singletons. The leading ten clones occupy 0.035% to 0.05% of the sample.

Sequencing was performed on naive CD4+ T cells from blood. Taken with the paper, the label for cell subset or site translates to: true naive CD4+ T cells. The chain was built from TRBV5-1 and TRBJ2-1; the best D guess is TRBD2, with 6 bases matching. This TCR derives from a woman aged 18-29 years in good health. The CDR3 protein sequence reads: CASSLGLGGDEQFF. The DNA sequence is as follows: TGCGCCAGCAGCTTGGGCCTCGGGGGTGATGAGCAGTTCTTC.